The 21 T cell receptor beta chains in this list originate from one sample, sequenced in a study of blood T cell repertoires in COVID-19. Sequenced by immunoSEQ multiplex PCR; TCRdb stores in-frame clones only, minus some. The sample yields about 140,000 clones, 80% seen once. Material for sequencing was peripheral blood. The receptors originated from a man between 65 and 80 years old who had recovered from COVID-19.

This clone has a handful of counts. V and J are TRBV4-3 and TRBJ1-2, with D uncertain. The CDR3 totals 15 residues. Germline values: CDR1 LGHNA, CDR2 YSLEER. V was shortened by 1 base and J by 1 base, with 10 bases between the two germline ends. The chain's CDR3 is CASSQGANYNYGYTF. The CDR3 nucleotides read TGCGCCAGCAGCCAAGGGGCGAATTATAACTATGGCTACACCTTC.

The chain is built from TRBV5-1 and TRBJ2-7; TRBD1 matches 8 bases. Germline-derived CDR1 and CDR2 are SGHRS and YFSETQ. Germline trimming cut 4 bases from V and 0 bases from J; bases unmatched to any gene: 12. This CDR3 has 17 residues. The DNA of the CDR3 is TGCGCCAGCAGCCCAGAAGGGACAGGACCGAGCTCCTACGAGCAGTACTTC. This gives the protein CASSPEGTGPSSYEQYF.

This chain joins TRBV30 and TRBJ2-7; TRBD2 matches at 12 bases. CDR1 GTSNPN and CDR2 SVGIG come from the germline V gene (reference sequence). V shed 2 bases and J 1 base; nucleotides not matched to a gene: 12. The CDR3 is 18 residues long. This chain's CDR3 is CAWSRLGVLAGGSYEQYF. The CDR3 DNA sequence: TGTGCCTGGAGTCGGTTAGGGGTACTAGCGGGAGGATCCTACGAGCAGTACTTC.

The chain links TRBV18 to TRBJ1-2, with a possible D match to TRBD1 (5 bases). The CDR3 runs 15 residues. V lost 2 bases, J lost 4 bases, and 14 bases lay in between. CDR1 is KGHSH and CDR2 is LQKENI in the germline V gene. Here the CDR3 DNA reads TGTGCCAGCTCACCAGCCTCGCAGGGCACCTATGGCTACACCTTC. It specifies CASSPASQGTYGYTF.

The rearrangement uses TRBV7-9 and TRBJ2-7; 9 nucleotides line up with TRBD2. Per germline, CDR1 SEHNR and CDR2 FQNEAQ (reference sequence). This CDR3 contains 15 residues. V lost 1 base, J lost 6 bases, and 7 bases stayed unmatched. The CDR3, as DNA: TGTGCCAGCAGCTTAGAGAGCGGGAGGTGGTCCGAGCAGTACTTC. The encoded protein is CASSLESGRWSEQYF.

The chain uses TRBV6-1 and TRBJ1-3; possible D gene TRBD1, 6 bases. Trimming left V 3 bases short and J 3 bases short, with 18 bases between. Germline-derived CDR1 and CDR2 are MNHNS and SASEGT. The CDR3 runs 17 residues. DNA of the CDR3: TGTGCCAGCAGTGACCGGACGACAAACAGGGTTGGAAACACCATATATTTT. It is translated as CASSDRTTNRVGNTIYF.

The chain is built from TRBV18 and TRBJ1-5; D perhaps matches TRBD1 (5 bases). Trimming removed 2 bases at V and 4 bases at J, with 9 bases between. The CDR3 runs to 14 residues. Germline values: CDR1 KGHSH, CDR2 LQKENI. The CDR3 DNA reads TGTGCCAGCTCACCATACGGGGGAAATCAGCCCCAGCATTTT. It specifies CASSPYGGNQPQHF.

The rearrangement links TRBV10-2 to TRBJ2-2, with TRBD2 as a possible D gene (5 bases). V was trimmed by 2 bases and J by 2 bases, leaving 9 bases between them. Germline CDR1 reads WSHSY; CDR2 reads SAAADI. The CDR3 is 15 amino acids. The CDR3 nucleotides are TGCGCCAGCAGTGAGGGAGGTGGTAACACCGGGGAGCTGTTTTTT. This encodes CASSEGGGNTGELFF.

The rearrangement links TRBV2 to TRBJ2-1; 10 bases map to TRBD2. The CDR3 runs 12 residues. CDR1 and CDR2 from the germline V gene are SNHLY and FYNNEI. With V trimmed by 9 bases and J by 7 bases, 3 bases remained unmatched. CDR3 DNA sequence: TGTGCCAGTTCGGGACTAGCGAATGAGCAGTTCTTC. Encoded protein: CASSGLANEQFF.

The chain is built from TRBV5-3 and TRBJ1-1; tentative D call: TRBD1 (6 bases). TRBV5-3 falls under the ORF class, with uncertain function. The V and J ends lost 3 bases and 2 bases respectively, with 17 bases between them. This CDR3 has 16 residues. The CDR3 loop reads CARSWTSQGLNTEAFF. The CDR3 coding sequence is TGTGCCAGAAGCTGGACCTCACAGGGTTTAAACACTGAAGCTTTCTTT.

This clone has only a few counts. J is TRBJ2-1 and V is TRBV24-1, with D perhaps TRBD1 (5 bases). CDR3 size: 16 residues. The V and J ends lost 4 bases and 0 bases respectively, with 12 bases between them. CDR1 and CDR2 from the germline V gene are KGHDR and SFDVKD. CDR3 loop: CATSDADSDSYNEQFF. Here the CDR3 DNA reads TGTGCCACCAGTGACGCTGACAGCGACTCCTACAATGAGCAGTTCTTC.

The chain is built from TRBV3-1 (or the pseudogene TRBV3-2) and TRBJ2-3, with 8 bases identical to TRBD2. The CDR3 has 14 residues. After removal of 7 bases from V and 3 bases from J, the junction contained 6 bases not matched to a gene. Germline assignment: CDR1 LGHDT and CDR2 YNNKEL (reference sequence). DNA for the CDR3: TGTGCCAGCACCCTGGGCGGGAGGACAGATACGCAGTATTTT. Translating gives CASTLGGRTDTQYF.

The rearrangement links TRBV27 to TRBJ2-3; 7 bases fit TRBD1. The CDR3 extends over 15 amino acids. V lost 2 bases, J lost 5 bases, and 7 bases stayed unmatched. The germline V gene has CDR1 MNHEY and CDR2 SMNVEV (reference sequence). The CDR3 DNA follows: TGTGCCAGCAGTTTAGCGACAGGGTCCGTAGATACGCAGTATTTT. Translating gives CASSLATGSVDTQYF.

J is TRBJ1-1 and V is TRBV6-5; TRBD1 might be the D (6 bases). The CDR3 is 14 amino acids. Trimming cost V 2 bases and J 9 bases, with 16 bases left between them. Germline V gene sequence: CDR1 MNHEY, CDR2 SVGAGI. The CDR3 loop is CASSYGHGTSQAFF. The CDR3 DNA reads as TGTGCCAGCAGTTACGGTCATGGGACATCTCAAGCTTTCTTT.

V gene TRBV28 combines with J gene TRBJ1-6, with 8 bases matching TRBD1. The CDR3 contains 16 residues. Germline CDR1 is MDHEN and CDR2 is SYDVKM. The V gene end was trimmed by 2 bases and the J gene end by 10 bases; junction bases not matched to a gene: 10. The CDR3 reads CASSLSSRGLVSPLHF. For the CDR3, the DNA is TGTGCCAGCAGTTTAAGCTCCAGGGGGCTCGTATCACCCCTCCACTTT. The entire variable domain, with the rest obtained from reference TRBV28 and TRBJ1-6, is as follows: DVKVTQSSRYLVKRTGEKVFLECVQDMDHENMFWYRQDPGLGLRLIYFSYDVKMKEKGDIPEGYSVSREKKERFSLILESASTNQTSMYLCASSLSSRGLVSPLHFGNGTRLTVT.

CDR3 loop: CASSSGTSGTYNEQFF. Here the CDR3 DNA reads TGTGCCAGCAGCTCTGGGACTAGCGGGACCTACAATGAGCAGTTCTTC. This chain joins TRBV7-6 and TRBJ2-1, with 13 bases that match TRBD2. Trimming took 4 bases from V and 2 from J; bases not matched to a gene: 2. The CDR3 covers 16 residues. CDR1 is SGHVS, CDR2 FNYEAQ, per germline.

The count of this clone is one. The chain uses TRBV20-1 and TRBJ2-3; 10 nucleotides match TRBD2. The CDR3 has 15 residues. J was trimmed by 5 bases and V by 3 bases; bases with no gene match: 8. The germline CDR1 and CDR2 sequences are DFQATT and SNEGSKA (reference sequence). For the CDR3, the DNA is TGCAGTGCTAGTAGAGCGGGAGGGCCGGGAGATACGCAGTATTTT. This encodes CSASRAGGPGDTQYF.

By share, this clone counts as medium-sized. The J gene is TRBJ1-3, the V gene TRBV5-3; no clear D gene. TRBV5-3 is recorded as an ORF, its role being uncertain. This CDR3 region has 18 residues. Trimming shortened V by 4 bases and J by 0 bases, and 20 bases separated the two germline ends. The CDR3 nucleotides are TGTGCCAGAAGCGCACCAAAGACAACCGTGAGCTCTGGAAACACCATATATTTT. Encoded protein: CARSAPKTTVSSGNTIYF.

With respect to this clone: A junction boundary mismatches the germline segment, possibly from a read error. The chain uses TRBV18 and TRBJ2-1; D is uncertain. The CDR3 is made up of 15 amino acids. CDR1 is KGHSH and CDR2 is LQKENI in the germline V gene. The CDR3 is CASTPSASSYNEQFF. Written as DNA, the CDR3 is TGTGCCAGCACACCCTCGGCTAGCTCCTACAATGAGCAGTTCTTC.

The CDR3: CASSFGRQEEAFF. CDR3 coding DNA: TGTGCCAGCAGTTTTGGGCGACAGGAGGAAGCTTTCTTT. V and J are TRBV12-3 or TRBV12-4 and TRBJ1-1, with D possibly matching TRBD1 (6 bases). The CDR3 covers 13 residues. Trimming took 3 bases from V and 8 from J, leaving 13 bases between them.

J is TRBJ2-1 and V is TRBV3-1 (or the pseudogene TRBV3-2); the match to TRBD2 covers 7 bases. Germline lookup yields CDR1 LGHDT and CDR2 YNNKEL (reference sequence). The V and J ends lost 2 bases and 15 bases, in that order; junction bases with no gene match: 7. The CDR3 is 12 residues long. The CDR3 DNA sequence: TGTGCCAGCAGCCAATCCGGACTAGTTCCGTTCTTC. Translating gives CASSQSGLVPFF.